The rows below give T cell receptor beta chains drawn from one sample of a study of blood T cells in healthy people across ages. Each CDR3 protein is one row after TCRdb ran MiXCR on the 5' RACE reads. The sample has approximately 350,000 distinct CDR3 sequences; 45% to 60% are singletons. Sequencing used blood. The source is a man aged 55 to 69 in good health. The CDR3 runs from the conserved cysteine through the conserved F or W. D genes are given only for firm matches. The size of a clone is reported for some rows only, either as once, few or many, or as a class for expanded clones.

j_gene: TRBJ2-1; abundance: once; v_gene: TRBV20-1; d_gene: TRBD1; CDR3nt: TGCAGTGCTAAAATCGGGACAGGGGGCTTCAATGAGCAGTTCTTC; CDR3aa: CSAKIGTGGFNEQFF
j_gene: TRBJ2-5; abundance: NA; v_gene: TRBV12-3/TRBV12-4; d_gene: TRBD2; CDR3nt: TGTGCCAGCAGTTTGGGAGCGGGGATCCAAGAGACCCAGTACTTC; CDR3aa: CASSLGAGIQETQYF
j_gene: TRBJ1-1; abundance: NA; v_gene: TRBV6-5; d_gene: NA; CDR3nt: TGTGCAGCGGGGGGAAGGGGGGCCACTGAAGCTTTCTTT; CDR3aa: CAAGGRGATEAFF
j_gene: TRBJ2-3; abundance: few; v_gene: TRBV4-2; d_gene: TRBD2; CDR3nt: TGTGCCAGCAGCCAATCCAGTGGAGCGGGGGGGATTCAGGATACGCAGTATTTT; CDR3aa: CASSQSSGAGGIQDTQYF
j_gene: TRBJ2-4; abundance: NA; v_gene: TRBV7-3; d_gene: NA; CDR3nt: TGTGCCAGCAGCTTCCGGGACGGGGTGTCACTCAAAAACATTCAGTACTTC; CDR3aa: CASSFRDGVSLKNIQYF
j_gene: TRBJ2-1; abundance: NA; v_gene: TRBV6-1; d_gene: NA; CDR3nt: TGTGCCAGCAGTGCCGGGACCAAATACAATGAGCAGTTCTTC; CDR3aa: CASSAGTKYNEQFF
j_gene: TRBJ2-1; abundance: NA; v_gene: TRBV20-1; d_gene: NA; CDR3nt: TGCAGTGCTCCCCGGGGGGCTAGCGCCTACAATGAGCAGTTCTTC; CDR3aa: CSAPRGASAYNEQFF
j_gene: TRBJ1-6; abundance: few; v_gene: TRBV4-3; d_gene: NA; CDR3nt: TGCGCCAGCAGCCAAGTGAGGGGTGAAGGGCAAAGAAGCTCCTATAATTCACCCCTCCACTTT; CDR3aa: CASSQVRGEGQRSSYNSPLHF
j_gene: TRBJ2-7; abundance: many; v_gene: TRBV28; d_gene: TRBD1; CDR3nt: TGTGCCAGCAGCCGTACCGGGACAGTTTCCTACGAGCAGTACTTC; CDR3aa: CASSRTGTVSYEQYF
j_gene: TRBJ2-5; abundance: few; v_gene: TRBV12-3/TRBV12-4; d_gene: TRBD2; CDR3nt: TGTGCCAGCAGGGTGGGAGCGGGGCTCCAAGAGACCCAGTACTTC; CDR3aa: CASRVGAGLQETQYF
j_gene: TRBJ2-3; abundance: NA; v_gene: TRBV18; d_gene: NA; CDR3nt: TGTGCCAGCTCACCACTAGACCGAACAGATACGCAGTATTTT; CDR3aa: CASSPLDRTDTQYF
j_gene: TRBJ2-7; abundance: NA; v_gene: TRBV11-2; d_gene: TRBD1; CDR3nt: TGTGCCAGCAGTCAGAACAGGGGCGAGCAGTACTTC; CDR3aa: CASSQNRGEQYF
j_gene: TRBJ2-7; abundance: NA; v_gene: TRBV27; d_gene: NA; CDR3nt: TGTGCCAGCAGTCGCGTTACCGGGACCATCTACGAGCAGTACTTC; CDR3aa: CASSRVTGTIYEQYF
j_gene: TRBJ2-1; abundance: NA; v_gene: TRBV12-3/TRBV12-4; d_gene: TRBD1; CDR3nt: TGTGCCAGCAACTGGGGACAGGGTAGCAACAATGAGCAGTTCTTC; CDR3aa: CASNWGQGSNNEQFF
j_gene: TRBJ2-7; abundance: few; v_gene: TRBV7-2; d_gene: NA; CDR3nt: TGTGCCAGCAGCTTAACAGCCCCCTACGAGCAGTACTTC; CDR3aa: CASSLTAPYEQYF
j_gene: TRBJ2-5; abundance: few; v_gene: TRBV9; d_gene: NA; CDR3nt: TGTGCCAGCAGCGTCCCAGGGGGGGGGCAAGAGACCCAGTACTTC; CDR3aa: CASSVPGGGQETQYF
j_gene: TRBJ1-5; abundance: NA; v_gene: TRBV20-1; d_gene: NA; CDR3nt: TGCAGTCACGGGGTGAGGGGAATCAATCAGCCCCAGCATTTT; CDR3aa: CSHGVRGINQPQHF
j_gene: TRBJ1-5; abundance: NA; v_gene: TRBV7-3; d_gene: NA; CDR3nt: TGTGCCAGCTCTAAGGGGCCCAATCAGCCCCAGCATTTT; CDR3aa: CASSKGPNQPQHF